This TCR beta chain is from a study of shared clonotypes between healthy human individuals. Study-wide background: The plates for each donor numbered three CD4 naive, three CD4 memory, two CD8 naive and one CD8 memory.

Clones were read by immunoSEQ multiplex PCR, and TCRdb kept only the in-frame ones, dropping some. This sample yields about a million clones, of which under 80% are seen a single time; roughly 1.5% belongs to the top ten. V lost 0 bases and J 2 bases, leaving 13 bases between the germline ends. Germline assignment: CDR1 LNHDA and CDR2 SQIVND (reference sequence). This CDR3 region has 16 residues. All donors were Caucasian adults living in Nashville, Tennessee. Division of CD4+ cells produced a CD45RA+ naive subset and a CD45RA-negative memory subset. V gene TRBV19 combines with J gene TRBJ1-2; no clear D. The TCR sequence derives from a young man in good health. The source material was memory CD4+ T cells sorted from blood. The subset here: CD45RA-negative fraction. CDR3 loop: CASSIENSRANYGYTF. The CDR3 coding sequence is TGTGCCAGTAGTATAGAGAACTCTAGGGCGAACTATGGCTACACCTTC.